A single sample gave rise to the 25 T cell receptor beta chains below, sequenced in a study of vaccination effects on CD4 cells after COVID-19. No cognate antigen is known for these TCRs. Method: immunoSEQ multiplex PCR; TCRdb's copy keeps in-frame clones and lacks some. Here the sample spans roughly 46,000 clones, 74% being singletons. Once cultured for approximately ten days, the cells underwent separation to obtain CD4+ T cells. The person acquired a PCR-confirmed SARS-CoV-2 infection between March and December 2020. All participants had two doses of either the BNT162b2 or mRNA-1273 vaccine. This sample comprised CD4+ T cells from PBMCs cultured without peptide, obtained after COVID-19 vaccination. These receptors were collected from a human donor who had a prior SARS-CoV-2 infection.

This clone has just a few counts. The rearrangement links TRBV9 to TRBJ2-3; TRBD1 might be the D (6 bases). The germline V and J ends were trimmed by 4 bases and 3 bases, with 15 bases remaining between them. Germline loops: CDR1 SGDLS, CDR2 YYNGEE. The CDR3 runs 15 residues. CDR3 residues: CASSPTSGQTDTQYF. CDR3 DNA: TGTGCCAGCAGCCCCACCTCAGGACAGACAGATACGCAGTATTTT.

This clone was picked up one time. CDR3 in DNA: TGTGCCAGCTCGTCACTAGCGGCCAAAAACATTCAGTACTTC. Protein sequence: CASSSLAAKNIQYF. The rearrangement links TRBV18 to TRBJ2-4, with 7 nucleotides matching TRBD2. Germline V gives CDR1 KGHSH, CDR2 LQKENI. This CDR3 has 14 residues. The trim removed 6 bases at V and 1 base at J, leaving 3 bases unmatched.

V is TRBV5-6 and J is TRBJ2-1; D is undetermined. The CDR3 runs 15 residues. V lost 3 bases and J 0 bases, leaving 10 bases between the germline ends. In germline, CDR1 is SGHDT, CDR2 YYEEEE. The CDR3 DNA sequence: TGTGCCAGCAGCTGGACGGGTTACTCCTACAATGAGCAGTTCTTC. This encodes CASSWTGYSYNEQFF.

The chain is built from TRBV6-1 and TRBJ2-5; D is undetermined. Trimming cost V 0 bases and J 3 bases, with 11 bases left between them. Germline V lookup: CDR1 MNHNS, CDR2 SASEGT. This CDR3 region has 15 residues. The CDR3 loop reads CASSEALGNEETQYF. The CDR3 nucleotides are TGTGCCAGCAGTGAAGCCTTGGGGAATGAAGAGACCCAGTACTTC.

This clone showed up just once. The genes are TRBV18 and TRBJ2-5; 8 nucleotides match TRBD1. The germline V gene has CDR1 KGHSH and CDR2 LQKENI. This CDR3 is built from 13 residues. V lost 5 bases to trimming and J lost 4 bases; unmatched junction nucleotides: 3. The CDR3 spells CASSDRGGETQYF. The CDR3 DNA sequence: TGTGCCAGCTCAGACAGGGGTGGAGAGACCCAGTACTTC.

Here the CDR3 reads CATSDPRALSQETQYF. The CDR3 coding sequence is TGTGCCACCAGTGACCCCCGGGCCCTTTCCCAAGAGACCCAGTACTTC. The chain combines TRBV24-1 with TRBJ2-5; D uncertain. The V gene lost 4 bases and the J gene lost 1 base, with 15 bases spanning the gap. Germline lookup yields CDR1 KGHDR and CDR2 SFDVKD. The CDR3 is 16 residues long.

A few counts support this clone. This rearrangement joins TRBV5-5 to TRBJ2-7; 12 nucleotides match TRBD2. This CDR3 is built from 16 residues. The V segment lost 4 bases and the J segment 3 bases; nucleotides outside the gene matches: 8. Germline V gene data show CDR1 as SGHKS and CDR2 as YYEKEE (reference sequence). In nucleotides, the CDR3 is TGTGCCAGCAGCGCGCGGACTAGCGGGGTCCTCTACGAGCAGTACTTC. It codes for CASSARTSGVLYEQYF. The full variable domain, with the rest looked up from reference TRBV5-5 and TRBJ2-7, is DAGVTQSPTHLIKTRGQQVTLRCSPISGHKSVSWYQQVLGQGPQFIFQYYEKEERGRGNFPDRFSARQFPNYSSELNVNALLLGDSALYLCASSARTSGVLYEQYFGPGTRLTVT.

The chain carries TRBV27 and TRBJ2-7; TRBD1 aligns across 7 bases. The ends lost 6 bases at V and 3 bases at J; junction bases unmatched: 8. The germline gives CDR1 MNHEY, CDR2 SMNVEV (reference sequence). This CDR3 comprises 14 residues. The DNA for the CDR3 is TGTGCCAGCAGCCCGGGACAGATTGTCTACGAGCAGTACTTC. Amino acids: CASSPGQIVYEQYF.

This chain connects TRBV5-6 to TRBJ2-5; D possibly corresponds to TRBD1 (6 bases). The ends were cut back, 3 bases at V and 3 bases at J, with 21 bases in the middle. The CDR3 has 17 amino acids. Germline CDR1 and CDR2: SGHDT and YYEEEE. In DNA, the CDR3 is TGTGCCAGCAGCTCACTCTTCCGGGAACAGGGTAAAGAGACCCAGTACTTC. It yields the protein CASSSLFREQGKETQYF.

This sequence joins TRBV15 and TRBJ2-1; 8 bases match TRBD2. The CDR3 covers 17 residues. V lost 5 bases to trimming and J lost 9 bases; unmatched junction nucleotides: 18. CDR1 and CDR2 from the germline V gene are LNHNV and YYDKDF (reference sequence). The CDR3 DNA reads TGTGCCACCAGCTCCCGATCGTGGGCGGGAGGTTTTAGTGAGCAGTTCTTC. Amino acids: CATSSRSWAGGFSEQFF.

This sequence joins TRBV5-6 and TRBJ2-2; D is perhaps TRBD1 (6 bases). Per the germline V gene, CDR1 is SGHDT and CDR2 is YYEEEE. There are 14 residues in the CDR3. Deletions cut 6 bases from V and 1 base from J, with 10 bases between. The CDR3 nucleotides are TGTGCCAGCACCAGGACAGTGAACACCGGGGAGCTGTTTTTT. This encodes CASTRTVNTGELFF.

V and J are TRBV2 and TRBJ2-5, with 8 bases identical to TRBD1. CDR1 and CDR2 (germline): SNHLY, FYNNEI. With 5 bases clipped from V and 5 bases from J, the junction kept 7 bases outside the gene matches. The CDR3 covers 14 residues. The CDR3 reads CASSPTGEKETQYF. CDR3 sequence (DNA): TGTGCCAGCAGTCCGACAGGGGAGAAGGAGACCCAGTACTTC.

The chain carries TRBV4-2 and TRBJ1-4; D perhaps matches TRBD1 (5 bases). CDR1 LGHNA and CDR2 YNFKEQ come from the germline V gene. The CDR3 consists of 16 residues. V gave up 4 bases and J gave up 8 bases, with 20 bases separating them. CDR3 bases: TGTGCCAGCAGCCGGGACCCGACTTCTGCGGGCGAAAAACTGTTTTTT. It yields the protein CASSRDPTSAGEKLFF.

CDR3: CASSLSAGGVETQYF. The CDR3 coding sequence is TGTGCCAGCAGCTTGAGTGCGGGAGGCGTGGAGACCCAGTACTTC. The chain recombines TRBV5-8 with TRBJ2-5; 8 bases match TRBD2. V shed 1 base, J shed 5 bases, and the junction held 7 bases outside the gene matches. The CDR3 runs 15 residues. Germline V gives CDR1 SGHTS, CDR2 YDEGEE.

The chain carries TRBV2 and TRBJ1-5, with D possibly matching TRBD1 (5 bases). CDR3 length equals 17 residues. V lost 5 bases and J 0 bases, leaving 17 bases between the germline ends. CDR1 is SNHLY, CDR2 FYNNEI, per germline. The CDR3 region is CASSQLVPRVSNQPQHF. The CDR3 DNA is TGTGCCAGCAGTCAACTAGTTCCCAGGGTTAGCAATCAGCCCCAGCATTTT.

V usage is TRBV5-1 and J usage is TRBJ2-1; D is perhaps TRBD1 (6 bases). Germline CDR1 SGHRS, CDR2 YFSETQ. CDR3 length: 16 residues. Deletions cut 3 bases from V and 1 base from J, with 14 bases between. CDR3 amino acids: CASSSQGLGSYNEQFF. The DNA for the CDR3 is TGCGCCAGCAGCTCACAGGGTTTAGGATCCTACAATGAGCAGTTCTTC.

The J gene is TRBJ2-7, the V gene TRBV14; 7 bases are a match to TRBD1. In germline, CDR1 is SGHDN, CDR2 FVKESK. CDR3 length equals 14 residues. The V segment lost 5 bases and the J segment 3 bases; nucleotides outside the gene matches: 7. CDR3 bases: TGTGCCAGCAGCAGGGACAGCGGTAACTACGAGCAGTACTTC. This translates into CASSRDSGNYEQYF. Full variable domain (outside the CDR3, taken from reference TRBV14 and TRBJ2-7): EAGVTQFPSHSVIEKGQTVTLRCDPISGHDNLYWYRRVMGKEIKFLLHFVKESKQDESGMPNNRFLAERTGGTYSTLKVQPAELEDSGVYFCASSRDSGNYEQYFGPGTRLTVT.

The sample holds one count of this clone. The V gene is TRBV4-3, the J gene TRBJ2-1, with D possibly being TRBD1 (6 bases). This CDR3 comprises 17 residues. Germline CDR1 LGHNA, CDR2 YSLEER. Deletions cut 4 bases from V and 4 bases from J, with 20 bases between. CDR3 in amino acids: CASSPSLDSVAYNEQFF. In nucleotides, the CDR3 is TGCGCCAGCAGCCCCTCCTTGGACAGCGTCGCTTACAATGAGCAGTTCTTC.

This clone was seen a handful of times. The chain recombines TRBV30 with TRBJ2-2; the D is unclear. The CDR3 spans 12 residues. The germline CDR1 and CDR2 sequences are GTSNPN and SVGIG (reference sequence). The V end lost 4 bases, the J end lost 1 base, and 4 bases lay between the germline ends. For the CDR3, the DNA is TGTGCCTGGACAGGGAACACCGGGGAGCTGTTTTTT. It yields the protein CAWTGNTGELFF.

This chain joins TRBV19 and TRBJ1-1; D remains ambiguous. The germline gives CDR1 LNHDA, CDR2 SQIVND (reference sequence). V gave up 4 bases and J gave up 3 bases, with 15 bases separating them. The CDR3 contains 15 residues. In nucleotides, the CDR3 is TGTGCCAGTAGTAAAGGGTCATCCTTGCACACTGAAGCTTTCTTT. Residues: CASSKGSSLHTEAFF.

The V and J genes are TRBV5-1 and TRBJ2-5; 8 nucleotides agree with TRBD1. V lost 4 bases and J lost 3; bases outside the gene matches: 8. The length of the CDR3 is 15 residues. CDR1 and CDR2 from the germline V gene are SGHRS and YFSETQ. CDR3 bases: TGCGCCAGCAGCCCTGCGATACAGGGGGAAGAGACCCAGTACTTC. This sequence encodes CASSPAIQGEETQYF. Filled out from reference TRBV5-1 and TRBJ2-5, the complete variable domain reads KAGVTQTPRYLIKTRGQQVTLSCSPISGHRSVSWYQQTPGQGLQFLFEYFSETQRNKGNFPGRFSGRQFSNSRSEMNVSTLELGDSALYLCASSPAIQGEETQYFGPGTRLLVL.

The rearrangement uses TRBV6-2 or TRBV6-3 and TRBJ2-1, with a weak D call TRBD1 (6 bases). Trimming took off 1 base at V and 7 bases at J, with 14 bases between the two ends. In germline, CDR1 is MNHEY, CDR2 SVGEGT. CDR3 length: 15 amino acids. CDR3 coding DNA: TGTGCCAGCAGTTACTGGGCTCAGGGGAGTAATGAGCAGTTCTTC. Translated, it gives CASSYWAQGSNEQFF.

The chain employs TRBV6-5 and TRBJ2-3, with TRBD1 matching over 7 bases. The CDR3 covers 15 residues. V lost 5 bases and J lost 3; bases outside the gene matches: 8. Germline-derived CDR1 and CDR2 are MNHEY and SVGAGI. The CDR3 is CASSTGVGRTDTQYF. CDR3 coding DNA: TGTGCCAGCAGTACAGGGGTCGGAAGAACAGATACGCAGTATTTT.

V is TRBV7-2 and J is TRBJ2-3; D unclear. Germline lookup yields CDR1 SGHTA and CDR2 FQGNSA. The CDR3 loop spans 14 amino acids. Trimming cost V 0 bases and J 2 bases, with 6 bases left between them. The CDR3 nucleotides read TGTGCCAGCAGCTTAGCCCGCTCCACAGATACGCAGTATTTT. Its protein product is CASSLARSTDTQYF.

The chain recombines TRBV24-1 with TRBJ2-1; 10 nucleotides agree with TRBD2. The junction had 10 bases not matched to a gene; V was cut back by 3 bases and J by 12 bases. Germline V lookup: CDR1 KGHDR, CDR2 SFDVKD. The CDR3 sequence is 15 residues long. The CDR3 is CATSDDGSGGLGQFF. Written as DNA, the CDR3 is TGTGCCACCAGTGATGATGGTAGCGGGGGGTTGGGGCAGTTCTTC.